This is a list of T cell receptor beta chains from one sample in a study of T cell changes during pregnancy in multiple sclerosis. Sequencing used immunoSEQ multiplex PCR; TCRdb keeps in-frame clones, though not all of them. Of tens of thousands of clones in the sample, around 89% were seen once. The material sequenced was CD4+ T cells from peripheral blood mononuclear cells, taken in the first trimester of pregnancy. The receptor set was obtained from a female donor with multiple sclerosis, enrolled in a pregnancy study. Each CDR3 is given without its conserved first and last residue.

v_gene | CDR3aa
TRBV14 | ASSRSGGPGLDEQY
TRBV7-2 | ASSERGYREKLF
TRBV5-1 | ASSQGHLSYEQY
TRBV7-2 | ASSPPRQGTEAF
TRBV11-2 | ASSLTGSLTF
TRBV27 | ASSSSDYNSYEQY
TRBV9 | ASSVSDGGGRSPLH
TRBV7-9 | ASSLLASGANVLT
TRBV2 | ATTGASGNTEAF
TRBV6-5 | ASSPGYGYT
TRBV7-9 | ASSLTQNTDTQY
TRBV6-1 | ASRAGTLYEQY
TRBV11-2 | ASSGLRTGAYEQY
TRBV19 | ASSTSGYSYNEQF
TRBV30 | AWSESGRHEQF
TRBV6-5 | ASSSLAGMGTQY